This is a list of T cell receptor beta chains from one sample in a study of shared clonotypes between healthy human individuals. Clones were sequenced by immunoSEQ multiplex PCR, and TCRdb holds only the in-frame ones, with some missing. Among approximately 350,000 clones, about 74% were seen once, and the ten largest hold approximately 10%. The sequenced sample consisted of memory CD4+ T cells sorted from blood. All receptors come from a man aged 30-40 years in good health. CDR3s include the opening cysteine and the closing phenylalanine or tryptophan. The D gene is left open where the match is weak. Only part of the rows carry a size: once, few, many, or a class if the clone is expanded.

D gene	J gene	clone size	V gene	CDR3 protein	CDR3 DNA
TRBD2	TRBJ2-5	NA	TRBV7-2	CASSPREGLAGRETQYF	TGTGCCAGCAGCCCCCGGGAGGGACTAGCGGGAAGGGAGACCCAGTACTTC
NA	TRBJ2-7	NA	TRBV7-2	CASSLDFSYEQYF	TGTGCCAGCAGCTTAGACTTCTCCTACGAGCAGTACTTC
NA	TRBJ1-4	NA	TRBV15	CATSRVIAEKLFF	TGTGCCACCAGCAGAGTAATTGCAGAAAAACTGTTTTTT
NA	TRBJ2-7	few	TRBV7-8	CASSLDRVDEQYF	TGTGCCAGCAGCTTAGACAGGGTCGACGAGCAGTACTTC
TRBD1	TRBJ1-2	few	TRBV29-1	CSVWTGNGYTF	TGCAGCGTTTGGACAGGGAACGGCTACACCTTC
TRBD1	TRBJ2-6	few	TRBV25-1	CASSRQGAGANVLTF	TGTGCCAGCAGTAGACAGGGAGCTGGGGCCAACGTCCTGACTTTC
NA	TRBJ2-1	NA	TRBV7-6	CASSHERRTYNEQFF	TGTGCCAGCAGCCACGAGCGGAGGACCTACAATGAGCAGTTCTTC
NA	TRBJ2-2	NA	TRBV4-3	CASVGQLSNTGELFF	TGCGCCAGCGTAGGACAGCTATCGAACACCGGGGAGCTGTTTTTT
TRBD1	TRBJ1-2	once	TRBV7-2	CASSLTGSYTF	TGTGCCAGCAGCCTGACAGGGAGCTACACCTTC
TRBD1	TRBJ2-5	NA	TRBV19	CASRPRDRGHAQYF	TGTGCCAGTAGACCCCGGGACAGGGGGCACGCCCAGTACTTC
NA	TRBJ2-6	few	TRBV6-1	CASISPGANVLTF	TGTGCCAGCATTTCGCCTGGGGCCAACGTCCTGACTTTC
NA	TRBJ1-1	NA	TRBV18	CASSPPNTEAFF	TGTGCCAGCTCACCACCTAACACTGAAGCTTTCTTT
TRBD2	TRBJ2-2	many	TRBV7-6	CASSFIAGPGTGELFF	TGTGCCAGCAGCTTCATAGCGGGCCCGGGCACCGGGGAGCTGTTTTTT
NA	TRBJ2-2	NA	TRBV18	CASSSAGTFTGELFF	TGTGCCAGCTCATCCGCCGGGACATTCACCGGGGAGCTGTTTTTT
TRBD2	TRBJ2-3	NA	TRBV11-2	CASSLVQGLAGEGDTQYF	TGTGCCAGCAGCTTAGTACAGGGACTAGCGGGAGAAGGGGATACGCAGTATTTT
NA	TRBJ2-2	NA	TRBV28	CASSFTGPMGNTGELFF	TGTGCCAGCAGTTTTACAGGGCCGATGGGGAACACCGGGGAGCTGTTTTTT
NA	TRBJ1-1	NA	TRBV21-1	CASSKVGLISRGTEAFF	TGTGCCAGCAGCAAAGTCGGTTTGATTTCCCGCGGCACTGAAGCTTTCTTT
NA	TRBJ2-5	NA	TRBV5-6	CASSLLRSETQYF	TGTGCCAGCAGCTTGTTACGGAGTGAGACCCAGTACTTC
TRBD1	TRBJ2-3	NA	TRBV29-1	CSVEDFSGTGNLDTQYF	TGCAGCGTTGAAGACTTTTCCGGGACAGGAAATTTAGATACGCAGTATTTT
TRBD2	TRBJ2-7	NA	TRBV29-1	CSGATSGFVYEQYF	TGCAGCGGGGCAACTAGCGGCTTTGTCTACGAGCAGTACTTC
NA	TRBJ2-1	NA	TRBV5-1	CASSLSVSSEQFF	TGCGCCAGCAGCTTGTCAGTTTCGAGTGAGCAGTTCTTC
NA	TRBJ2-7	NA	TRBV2	CASKRAGGGYEQYF	TGTGCCAGCAAGAGGGCAGGGGGAGGCTACGAGCAGTACTTC
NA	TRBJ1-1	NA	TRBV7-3	CASSPTGRRAEAFF	TGTGCCAGCAGCCCTACCGGGAGACGGGCTGAAGCTTTCTTT
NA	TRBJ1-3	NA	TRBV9	CASSVGTDYSGNTIYF	TGTGCCAGCAGCGTAGGAACAGACTACTCTGGAAACACCATATATTTT
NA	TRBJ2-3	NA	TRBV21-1	CASSRNPADTQYF	TGTGCCAGCAGCAGAAATCCCGCAGATACGCAGTATTTT
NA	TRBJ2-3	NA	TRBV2	CASSEAPANTQYF	TGTGCCAGCAGTGAAGCTCCGGCAAATACGCAGTATTTT
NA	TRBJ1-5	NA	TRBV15	CATSRVTRNQPQHF	TGTGCCACCAGCAGAGTAACCCGCAATCAGCCCCAGCATTTT
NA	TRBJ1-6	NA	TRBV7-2	CASSPNTDSPLHF	TGTGCCAGCAGCCCGAACACAGATTCACCCCTCCACTTT
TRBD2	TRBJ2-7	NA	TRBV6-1	CASKNLAGGPQEQYF	TGTGCCAGCAAAAATTTAGCGGGAGGGCCTCAAGAGCAGTACTTC
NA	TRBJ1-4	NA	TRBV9	CASSVRQSPNEKLFF	TGTGCCAGCAGCGTCCGACAGAGTCCCAATGAAAAACTGTTTTTT
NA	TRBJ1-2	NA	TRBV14	CASSQVFLTVHDGYTF	TGTGCCAGCAGCCAAGTATTCCTGACGGTTCATGACGGCTACACCTTC
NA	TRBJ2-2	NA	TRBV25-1	CASSSSGQNTGELFF	TGTGCCAGCAGTTCCAGCGGACAGAACACCGGGGAGCTGTTTTTT